The 6 T cell receptor beta chains below come from one sample, sequenced in a study of blood T cell repertoires in COVID-19. Profiling relied on immunoSEQ multiplex PCR, and the TCRdb table lists in-frame clones only, not all of them. The data contain 110,000 or so clones, 85% of them singletons. The source material was peripheral blood. The receptors here all came from a human donor in a cohort sampled during active COVID-19.

This chain uses TRBV28 with TRBJ1-3; 10 bases are a match to TRBD1. V dropped 8 bases and J dropped 0; count of bases not matched to a gene: 4. The CDR3 spans 15 residues. Germline V gene data show CDR1 as MDHEN and CDR2 as SYDVKM. The CDR3 here is CASGQGGLSGNTIYF. In nucleotides, the CDR3 is TGTGCCAGCGGACAGGGGGGCCTCTCTGGAAACACCATATATTTT. Full variable domain (rest looked up from reference TRBV28 and TRBJ1-3): DVKVTQSSRYLVKRTGEKVFLECVQDMDHENMFWYRQDPGLGLRLIYFSYDVKMKEKGDIPEGYSVSREKKERFSLILESASTNQTSMYLCASGQGGLSGNTIYFGEGSWLTVV.

CDR3 region: CASSQDRHRGYTF. CDR3 in DNA: TGTGCCAGCAGCCAAGATCGCCACAGGGGCTACACCTTC. The chain uses TRBV4-2 and TRBJ1-2; a weak D match, TRBD1 (5 bases). From germline, CDR1 is LGHNA and CDR2 YNFKEQ. This CDR3 contains 13 residues. Trimming removed 0 bases from V and 8 bases from J, with 10 bases in between.

The chain has TRBV7-2 and TRBJ1-3; D gene ambiguous. V was trimmed by 1 base and J by 0 bases, leaving 10 bases between them. The CDR3 covers 16 residues. Germline V gives CDR1 SGHTA, CDR2 FQGNSA. The CDR3 reads CASSLGLSFSGNTIYF. CDR3 coding DNA: TGTGCCAGCAGCTTAGGACTCTCCTTCTCTGGAAACACCATATATTTT.

The CDR3 here is CASSWDNNEQFF. CDR3 nucleotide sequence: TGTGCCAGCAGTTGGGACAACAATGAGCAGTTCTTC. The chain employs TRBV5-4 and TRBJ2-1, with D possibly being TRBD1 (6 bases). V gave up 5 bases and J gave up 5 bases, with 8 bases separating them. This CDR3 spans 12 amino acids. Germline V gene sequence: CDR1 SGHNT, CDR2 YYREEE (reference sequence).

The chain joins TRBV28 to TRBJ1-2, with D perhaps TRBD1 (5 bases). Looked up from germline, CDR1 is MDHEN and CDR2 is SYDVKM. The V end lost 6 bases, the J end lost 7 bases, and 15 bases lay between the germline ends. The CDR3 is made up of 13 amino acids. CDR3 protein: CASSFVRVGGYTF. CDR3 nucleotides: TGTGCCAGCAGCTTTGTCAGGGTGGGTGGCTACACCTTC.

This chain uses TRBV25-1 with TRBJ2-6; no reliable D call. V gave up 5 bases and J gave up 0 bases, with 8 bases separating them. The CDR3 sequence is 15 residues long. CDR1 MGHDK and CDR2 SYGVNS come from the germline V gene. The CDR3 region is CASSPRVSGANVLTF. The CDR3 coding sequence is TGTGCCAGCAGTCCCCGGGTCTCTGGGGCCAACGTCCTGACTTTC.